One sample yielded the 6 T cell receptor beta chains listed below, sequenced in a study of shared clonotypes between healthy human individuals. The data were produced by immunoSEQ multiplex PCR, yet TCRdb's version contains in-frame clones alone and is incomplete. This sample has 2 million to 3 million clones; approximately 90% occur once, and the top ten carry roughly 0.14%. Sequencing was performed on naive CD4+ T cells sorted from blood. As for subset: CD45RA+ positively selected. These TCRs come from a young man in good health.

This chain joins TRBV29-1 and TRBJ1-3; D unclear. In germline, CDR1 is SQVTM, CDR2 ANQGSEA. This CDR3 comprises 11 residues. V lost 7 bases and J 4 bases, leaving 8 bases between the germline ends. CDR3 bases: TGCAGCGCTTGGGCCGGAAACACCATATATTTT. It is translated as CSAWAGNTIYF.

The V gene is TRBV30, the J gene TRBJ1-2; 7 nucleotides match TRBD1. This CDR3 region has 12 residues. The V and J ends lost 6 bases and 4 bases, in that order; junction bases with no gene match: 5. Germline assignment: CDR1 GTSNPN and CDR2 SVGIG (reference sequence). The CDR3 coding sequence is TGTGCCTGTAACAGGGGATCCTATGGCTACACCTTC. It encodes CACNRGSYGYTF.

Worth noting for this clone: At one end the junction does not follow the germline gene, possibly because of a read error. The chain combines TRBV4-1 with TRBJ2-4; TRBD2 is a possible D gene (6 bases). Germline V gene lookup returns CDR1 MGHRA and CDR2 YSYEKL. The CDR3 runs 15 residues. The DNA for the CDR3 is TGCGCCAGCAGCCAAGATCGGGGGAGTAAAAACATTCAGTCCTTC. This encodes CASSQDRGSKNIQSF.

The V and J genes are TRBV30 and TRBJ2-3; TRBD1 matches at 9 bases. V gave up 3 bases and J gave up 5 bases; unmatched junction bases: 27. The length of the CDR3 is 21 residues. Germline V CDR1 and CDR2: GTSNPN, SVGIG (reference sequence). CDR3 sequence (DNA): TGTGCCTGGAGCGACGTGAACTGGACAGGGGCTAGAAGGGGTAGTAAAGATACGCAGTATTTT. This gives the protein CAWSDVNWTGARRGSKDTQYF.

The rearrangement uses TRBV6-5 and TRBJ2-7; possibly TRBD2 for D (6 bases). V lost 7 bases to trimming and J lost 5 bases, with 18 bases between them. The CDR3 consists of 14 residues. Per the germline V gene, CDR1 is MNHEY and CDR2 is SVGAGI. The CDR3 sequence is CASNRGGASHEQYF. The CDR3 region has the DNA TGTGCCAGCAACCGTGGAGGGGCCAGCCACGAGCAGTACTTC.

This clone was detected only once. The sample carries other DNA sequences with the same CDR3. This sequence joins TRBV9 and TRBJ2-3; 7 bases align to TRBD2. Germline CDR1 and CDR2: SGDLS and YYNGEE. CDR3 size: 15 residues. V dropped 0 bases and J dropped 1; count of bases not matched to a gene: 2. The CDR3 reads CASSVVAGGTDTQYF. CDR3 coding DNA: TGTGCCAGCAGCGTAGTGGCGGGAGGCACAGATACGCAGTATTTT.